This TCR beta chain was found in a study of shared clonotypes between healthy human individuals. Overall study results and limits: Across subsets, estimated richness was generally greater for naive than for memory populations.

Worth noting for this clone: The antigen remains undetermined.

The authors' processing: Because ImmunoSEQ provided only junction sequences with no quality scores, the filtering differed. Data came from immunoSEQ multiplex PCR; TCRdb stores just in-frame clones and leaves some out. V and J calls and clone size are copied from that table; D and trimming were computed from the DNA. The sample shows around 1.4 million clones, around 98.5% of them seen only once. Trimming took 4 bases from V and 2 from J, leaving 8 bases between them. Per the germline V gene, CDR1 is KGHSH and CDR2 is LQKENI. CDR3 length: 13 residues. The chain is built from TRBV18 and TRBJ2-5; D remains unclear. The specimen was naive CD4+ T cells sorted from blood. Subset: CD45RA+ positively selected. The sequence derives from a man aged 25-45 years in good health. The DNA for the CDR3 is TGTGCCAGCTCACTAGGCTCACAAGAGACCCAGTACTTC. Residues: CASSLGSQETQYF. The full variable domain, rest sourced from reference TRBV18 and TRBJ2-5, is NAGVMQNPRHLVRRRGQEARLRCSPMKGHSHVYWYRQLPEEGLKFMVYLQKENIIDESGMPKERFSAEFPKEGPSILRIQQVVRGDSAAYFCASSLGSQETQYFGPGTRLLVL.